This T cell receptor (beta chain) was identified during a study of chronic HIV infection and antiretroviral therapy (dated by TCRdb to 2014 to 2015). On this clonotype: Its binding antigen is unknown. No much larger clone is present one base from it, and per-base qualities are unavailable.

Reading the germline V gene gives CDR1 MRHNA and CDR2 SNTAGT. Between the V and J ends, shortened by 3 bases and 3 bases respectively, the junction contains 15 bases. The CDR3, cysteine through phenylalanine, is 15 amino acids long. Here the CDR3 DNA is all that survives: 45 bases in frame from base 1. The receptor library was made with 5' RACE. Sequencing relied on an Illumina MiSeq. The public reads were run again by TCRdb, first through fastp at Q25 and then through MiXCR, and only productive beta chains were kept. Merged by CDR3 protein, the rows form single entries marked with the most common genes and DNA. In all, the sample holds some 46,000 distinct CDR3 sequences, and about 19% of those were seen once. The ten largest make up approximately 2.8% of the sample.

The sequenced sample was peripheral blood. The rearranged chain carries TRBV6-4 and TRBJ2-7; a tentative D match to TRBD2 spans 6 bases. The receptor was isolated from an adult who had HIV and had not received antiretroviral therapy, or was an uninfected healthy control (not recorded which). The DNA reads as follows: TGTGCCAGCAGTGATCTCCCCTCCGGGAGCTACGAGCAGTACTTC. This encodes CASSDLPSGSYEQYF.